The rows below give T cell receptor beta chains drawn from one sample of a study of cytomegalovirus exposure and HLA in healthy donors. Sequenced by immunoSEQ multiplex PCR; TCRdb stores in-frame clones only, minus some. In all, the sample yields 100,000 to 150,000 clones. Sequencing input: PBMCs. The receptors shown here come from a young man in good health and CMV-seronegative. Both conserved end residues are part of each CDR3. D genes are given only for firm matches.

v_gene	d_gene	j_gene	CDR3aa	CDR3nt
TRBV18	TRBD2	TRBJ2-5	CASSPYGLAGGETQYF	TGTGCCAGCTCACCCTACGGACTAGCGGGAGGGGAGACCCAGTACTTC
TRBV5-8	NA	TRBJ1-2	CASSLGRGGVFGYTF	TGTGCCAGCAGCTTGGGGAGGGGTGGCGTATTTGGCTACACCTTC
TRBV9	NA	TRBJ2-7	CASSVGDRHEQYF	TGTGCCAGCAGCGTAGGAGACAGGCACGAGCAGTACTTC
TRBV18	NA	TRBJ1-1	CASSREPAEAFF	TGTGCCAGCTCACGTGAACCGGCTGAAGCTTTCTTT
TRBV9	NA	TRBJ2-2	CASSVAGRENTGELFF	TGTGCCAGCAGCGTAGCCGGCAGGGAAAACACCGGGGAGCTGTTTTTT
TRBV30	NA	TRBJ1-2	CAWSVITANYGYTF	TGTGCCTGGAGTGTAATAACAGCTAACTATGGCTACACCTTC
TRBV27	NA	TRBJ2-7	CASSFDRTSDEQYF	TGTGCCAGCAGTTTTGACAGGACCTCGGACGAGCAGTACTTC
TRBV30	TRBD1	TRBJ1-5	CAWSVGQGFQPQHF	TGTGCCTGGAGTGTTGGACAGGGGTTTCAGCCCCAGCATTTT
TRBV7-8	TRBD1	TRBJ2-7	CASSFAGTGGEQYF	TGTGCCAGCAGCTTCGCCGGGACAGGGGGCGAGCAGTACTTC
TRBV27	TRBD2	TRBJ2-7	CASSLNPSGGSYEQYF	TGTGCCAGCAGTTTAAACCCTAGCGGGGGGTCCTACGAGCAGTACTTC
TRBV25-1	TRBD1	TRBJ2-7	CASSGIGQGVYEQYF	TGTGCCAGCAGTGGAATAGGACAGGGCGTTTACGAGCAGTACTTC
TRBV15	TRBD1	TRBJ1-5	CATSREGTGEQPQHF	TGTGCCACCAGCAGAGAAGGAACAGGGGAACAGCCCCAGCATTTT
TRBV30	NA	TRBJ1-6	CAWRRDFRSSYNSPLHF	TGTGCCTGGAGGCGGGACTTCCGCAGCTCCTATAATTCACCCCTCCACTTT
TRBV19	TRBD1	TRBJ1-1	CASTSDRGRDEAFF	TGTGCCAGTACCTCGGACAGGGGGCGGGATGAAGCTTTCTTT
TRBV5-8	NA	TRBJ1-2	CASSLKTRTYGYTF	TGTGCCAGCAGCTTGAAGACGAGGACTTATGGCTACACCTTC
TRBV11-3	TRBD2	TRBJ2-3	CASSRREGFTDTQYF	TGTGCCAGCAGCCGGCGGGAGGGGTTCACAGATACGCAGTATTTT
TRBV6-5	TRBD1	TRBJ1-2	CASSYSIGGAYGYTF	TGTGCCAGCAGTTACTCAATAGGGGGCGCGTATGGCTACACCTTC
TRBV5-1	NA	TRBJ2-5	CASSSSSRLYQETQYF	TGCGCCAGCAGCTCCTCGTCCCGACTGTACCAAGAGACCCAGTACTTC
TRBV10-3	NA	TRBJ2-2	CANRQDANTGELFF	TGTGCCAACCGACAGGACGCGAACACCGGGGAGCTGTTTTTT
TRBV7-2	TRBD1	TRBJ1-3	CASSPTTGAWNTIYF	TGTGCCAGCAGCCCGACGACAGGGGCATGGAACACCATATATTTT
TRBV28	NA	TRBJ2-7	CASGVPRGLNYEQYF	TGTGCCAGCGGGGTGCCAAGGGGTCTTAACTACGAGCAGTACTTC
TRBV6-1	NA	TRBJ2-7	CASSEFRVAYEQYF	TGTGCCAGCAGTGAATTTCGGGTGGCCTACGAGCAGTACTTC
TRBV6-1	NA	TRBJ2-5	CASGVAGAQETQYF	TGTGCCAGCGGGGTTGCTGGGGCCCAGGAGACCCAGTACTTC
TRBV11-3	NA	TRBJ2-7	CASSLARGYEQYF	TGTGCCAGCAGCTTAGCCAGGGGCTACGAGCAGTACTTC
TRBV29-1	NA	TRBJ1-1	CSVGTPHGGEAFF	TGCAGCGTGGGGACTCCTCATGGGGGTGAAGCTTTCTTT
TRBV10-2	TRBD2	TRBJ2-7	CASIRRGLAGGKTSYEQYF	TGCGCCAGCATCAGACGTGGACTAGCGGGAGGGAAAACCTCCTACGAGCAGTACTTC
TRBV5-6	NA	TRBJ2-3	CASSLGTPDTQYF	TGTGCCAGCAGCTTGGGGACACCTGATACGCAGTATTTT
TRBV6-5	NA	TRBJ1-1	CASRSTANTEAFF	TGTGCCAGCAGATCGACAGCTAACACTGAAGCTTTCTTT
TRBV19	NA	TRBJ1-1	CASGTGRGDEAFF	TGTGCCAGTGGAACAGGGAGAGGGGATGAAGCTTTCTTT
TRBV7-3	TRBD2	TRBJ2-7	CASSKAGVGSEQYF	TGTGCCAGCAGCAAAGCGGGGGTGGGTTCGGAGCAGTACTTC
TRBV28	NA	TRBJ2-1	CASSGGEQFF	TGTGCCAGCAGCGGAGGTGAGCAGTTCTTC
TRBV10-3	TRBD2	TRBJ2-7	CAISGELAGSREQYF	TGTGCCATCAGTGGTGAACTAGCGGGAAGCCGCGAGCAGTACTTC
TRBV10-1	NA	TRBJ2-3	CASSDQSTDTQYF	TGCGCCAGCAGTGACCAGAGCACAGATACGCAGTATTTT
TRBV27	NA	TRBJ1-6	CASRLLPPNSPLHF	TGTGCCAGCAGACTTCTACCCCCAAATTCACCCCTCCACTTT
TRBV6-5	NA	TRBJ1-2	CASSEQGVYGYTF	TGTGCCAGCAGTGAACAGGGAGTTTATGGCTACACCTTC
TRBV28	NA	TRBJ1-2	CASSSQSYGYTF	TGTGCCAGCAGTTCACAGAGCTATGGCTACACCTTC
TRBV19	NA	TRBJ1-2	CASSGTRVLSMEYGYTF	TGTGCCAGTAGTGGTACCAGGGTCCTGTCCATGGAATATGGCTACACCTTC
TRBV12-5	NA	TRBJ2-3	CASGLGQGSTDTQYF	TGTGCTAGTGGTTTGGGGCAGGGGAGCACAGATACGCAGTATTTT
TRBV6-1	NA	TRBJ1-5	CASVPGSNSNQPQHF	TGTGCCAGCGTCCCGGGGTCGAATAGCAATCAGCCCCAGCATTTT
TRBV11-2	NA	TRBJ1-2	CATRGGGGYGYTF	TGTGCCACAAGAGGGGGAGGGGGCTATGGCTACACCTTC
TRBV5-3	TRBD2	TRBJ2-7	CARSLGLAGLWEQYF	TGTGCCAGAAGCTTGGGACTAGCGGGTCTGTGGGAGCAGTACTTC
TRBV19	TRBD2	TRBJ2-3	CASNSGLAGGDTQYF	TGTGCCAGTAACTCTGGACTAGCGGGAGGGGATACGCAGTATTTT
TRBV28	NA	TRBJ1-4	CASSPLGGGNEKLFF	TGTGCCAGCAGTCCCCTCGGGGGGGGGAACGAAAAACTGTTTTTT
TRBV11-3	TRBD1	TRBJ1-1	CASSLATTTHQNRGGTEAFF	TGTGCCAGCAGCTTAGCCACCACTACCCACCAAAACAGGGGAGGCACTGAAGCTTTCTTT
TRBV7-2	TRBD2	TRBJ2-7	CASSLAGRRGGSSYEQYF	TGTGCCAGCAGCTTAGCCGGGAGGCGGGGGGGCAGCTCCTACGAGCAGTACTTC
TRBV27	NA	TRBJ1-3	CASWGTSGNTIYF	TGTGCCAGCTGGGGGACTAGTGGAAACACCATATATTTT
TRBV6-4	NA	TRBJ2-2	CASSSAGYTGELFF	TGTGCCAGCAGCTCCGCAGGTTACACCGGGGAGCTGTTTTTT
TRBV28	TRBD1	TRBJ2-7	CASTKTGVPSEQYF	TGTGCCAGCACCAAGACAGGGGTACCTTCGGAGCAGTACTTC
TRBV4-1	TRBD1	TRBJ2-7	CATAPGQGDEQYF	TGCGCCACCGCACCGGGACAGGGGGACGAGCAGTACTTC
TRBV5-1	NA	TRBJ2-7	CASSRGGGISSYEQYF	TGCGCCAGCAGCCGGGGTGGGGGGATAAGCTCCTACGAGCAGTACTTC
TRBV19	NA	TRBJ2-4	CASSPGTGRGANIQYF	TGTGCCAGTAGTCCGGGGACAGGGCGGGGGGCAAACATTCAGTACTTC
TRBV6-1	NA	TRBJ2-7	CASSANLRDGRGYYEQYF	TGTGCCAGCAGTGCCAACCTACGGGATGGGCGGGGTTACTACGAGCAGTACTTC
TRBV7-2	NA	TRBJ1-2	CASSFGRVGIYGYTF	TGTGCCAGCAGCTTTGGGAGGGTTGGAATTTATGGCTACACCTTC
TRBV19	NA	TRBJ1-2	CASSYRYGYTF	TGTGCCAGTAGTTATCGCTATGGCTACACCTTC
TRBV29-1	NA	TRBJ2-7	CSVLRMGGLEQYF	TGCAGCGTTTTAAGGATGGGGGGGCTCGAGCAGTACTTC
TRBV9	TRBD1	TRBJ2-6	CASSDPTGGAGANVLTF	TGTGCCAGCAGCGATCCGACAGGGGGCGCTGGGGCCAACGTCCTGACTTTC